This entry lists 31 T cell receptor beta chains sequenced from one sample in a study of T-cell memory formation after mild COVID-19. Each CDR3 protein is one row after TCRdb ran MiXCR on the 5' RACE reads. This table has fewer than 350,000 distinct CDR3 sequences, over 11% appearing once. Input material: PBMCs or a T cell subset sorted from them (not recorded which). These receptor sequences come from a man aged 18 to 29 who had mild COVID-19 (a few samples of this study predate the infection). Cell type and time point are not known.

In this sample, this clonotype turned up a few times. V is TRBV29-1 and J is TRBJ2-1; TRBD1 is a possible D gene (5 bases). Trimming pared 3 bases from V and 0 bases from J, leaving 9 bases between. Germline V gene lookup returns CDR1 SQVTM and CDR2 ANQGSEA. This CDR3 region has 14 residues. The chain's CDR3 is CSVELDISYNEQFF. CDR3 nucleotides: TGCAGCGTTGAGTTGGACATCTCCTACAATGAGCAGTTCTTC.

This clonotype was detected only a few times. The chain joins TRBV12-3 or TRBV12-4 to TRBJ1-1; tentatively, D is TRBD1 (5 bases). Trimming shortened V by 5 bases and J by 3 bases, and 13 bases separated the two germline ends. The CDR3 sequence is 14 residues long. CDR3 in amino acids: CASSVWDWDTEAFF. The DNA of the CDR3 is TGTGCCAGCAGTGTTTGGGACTGGGACACTGAAGCTTTCTTT.

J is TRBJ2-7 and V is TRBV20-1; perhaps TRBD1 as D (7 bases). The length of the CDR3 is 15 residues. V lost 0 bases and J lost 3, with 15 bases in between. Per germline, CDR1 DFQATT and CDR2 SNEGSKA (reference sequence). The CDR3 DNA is TGCAGTGCTAGAGATGTGGCAGGGGGGAACTACGAGCAGTACTTC. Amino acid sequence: CSARDVAGGNYEQYF.

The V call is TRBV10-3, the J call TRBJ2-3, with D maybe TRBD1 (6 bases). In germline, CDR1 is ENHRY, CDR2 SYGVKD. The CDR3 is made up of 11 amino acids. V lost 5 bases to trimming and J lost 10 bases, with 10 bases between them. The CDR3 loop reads CAISKGDAQYF. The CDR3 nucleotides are TGTGCCATCAGTAAGGGGGATGCGCAGTATTTT.

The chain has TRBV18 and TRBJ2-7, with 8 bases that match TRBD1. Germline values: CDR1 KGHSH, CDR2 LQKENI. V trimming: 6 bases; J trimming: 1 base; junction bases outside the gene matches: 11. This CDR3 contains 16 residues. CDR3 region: CASSQAGQGISYEQYV. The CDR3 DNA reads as TGTGCCAGCTCGCAAGCCGGACAGGGAATTTCCTACGAGCAGTACGTC.

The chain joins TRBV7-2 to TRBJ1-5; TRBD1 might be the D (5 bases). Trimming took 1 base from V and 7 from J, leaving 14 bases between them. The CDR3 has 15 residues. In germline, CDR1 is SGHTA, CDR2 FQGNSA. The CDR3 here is CASSLGWGGNQPQHF. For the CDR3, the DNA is TGTGCCAGCAGCTTAGGGTGGGGGGGTAACCAGCCCCAGCATTTT.

CDR3 DNA sequence: TGTGCCAGCAGTGCCTCATCGAACACTGAAGCTTTCTTT. It encodes CASSASSNTEAFF. The chain has TRBV6-6 and TRBJ1-1; D unresolved. This CDR3 spans 13 amino acids. Between the trimmed V and J ends, which lost 5 bases and 1 base, there was a span of 8 bases. In germline, CDR1 is MNHNY, CDR2 SVGAGI (reference sequence).

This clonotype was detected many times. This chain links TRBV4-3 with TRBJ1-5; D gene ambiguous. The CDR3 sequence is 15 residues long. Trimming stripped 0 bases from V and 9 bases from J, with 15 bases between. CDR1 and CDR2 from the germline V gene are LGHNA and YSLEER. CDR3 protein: CASSQDYRTARPQHF. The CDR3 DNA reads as TGCGCCAGCAGCCAAGATTACCGGACGGCCCGGCCCCAGCATTTT.

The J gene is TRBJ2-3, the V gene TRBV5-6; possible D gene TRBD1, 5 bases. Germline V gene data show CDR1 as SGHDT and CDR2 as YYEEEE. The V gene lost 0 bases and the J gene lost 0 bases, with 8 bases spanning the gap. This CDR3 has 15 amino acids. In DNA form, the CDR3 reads TGTGCCAGCAGCTTGGACAGGTGGAGCACAGATACGCAGTATTTT. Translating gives CASSLDRWSTDTQYF.

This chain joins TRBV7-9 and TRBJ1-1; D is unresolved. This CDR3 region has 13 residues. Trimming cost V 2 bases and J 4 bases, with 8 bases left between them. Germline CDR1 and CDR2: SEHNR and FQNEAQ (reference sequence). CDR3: CASSLIGPTEAFF. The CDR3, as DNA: TGTGCCAGCAGCTTAATAGGGCCCACTGAAGCTTTCTTT.

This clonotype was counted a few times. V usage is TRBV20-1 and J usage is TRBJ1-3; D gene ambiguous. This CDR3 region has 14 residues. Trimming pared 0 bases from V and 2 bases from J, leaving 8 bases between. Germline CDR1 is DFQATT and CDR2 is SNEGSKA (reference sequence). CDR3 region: CSARDPKAGNTIYF. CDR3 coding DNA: TGCAGTGCTAGAGATCCCAAGGCTGGAAACACCATATATTTT.

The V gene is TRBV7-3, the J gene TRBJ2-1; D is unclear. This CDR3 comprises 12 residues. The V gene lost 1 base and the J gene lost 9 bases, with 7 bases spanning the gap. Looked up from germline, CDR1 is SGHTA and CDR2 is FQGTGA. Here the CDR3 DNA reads TGTGCCAGCAGCTTAATACTGGGTGAGCAGTTCTTC. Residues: CASSLILGEQFF.

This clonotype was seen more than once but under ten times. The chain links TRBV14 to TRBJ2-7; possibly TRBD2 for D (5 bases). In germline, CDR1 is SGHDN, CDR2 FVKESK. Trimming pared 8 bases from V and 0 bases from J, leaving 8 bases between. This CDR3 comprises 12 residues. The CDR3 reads CASGETSYEQYF. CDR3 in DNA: TGTGCCAGCGGGGAGACCTCCTACGAGCAGTACTTC.

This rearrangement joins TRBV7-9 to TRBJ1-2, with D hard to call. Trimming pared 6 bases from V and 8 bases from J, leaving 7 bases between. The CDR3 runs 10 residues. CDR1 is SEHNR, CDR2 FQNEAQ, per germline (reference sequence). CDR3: CASSSRGYTF. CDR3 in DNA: TGTGCCAGCAGTTCCCGGGGCTACACCTTC. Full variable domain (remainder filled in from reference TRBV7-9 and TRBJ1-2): DTGVSQNPRHKITKRGQNVTFRCDPISEHNRLYWYRQTLGQGPEFLTYFQNEAQLEKSRLLSDRFSAERPKGSFSTLEIQRTEQGDSAMYLCASSSRGYTFGSGTRLTVV.

For the CDR3, the DNA is TGTGCCAGCAGCTTAGGTCGGACAGGGGAAGAGACCCAGTACTTC. As protein: CASSLGRTGEETQYF. V usage is TRBV13 and J usage is TRBJ2-5, with TRBD1 matching 9 bases. CDR1 is PRHDT and CDR2 is FYEKMQ in the germline V gene (reference sequence). Trimming took 0 bases from V and 3 from J; bases not matched to a gene: 2. This CDR3 spans 15 amino acids.

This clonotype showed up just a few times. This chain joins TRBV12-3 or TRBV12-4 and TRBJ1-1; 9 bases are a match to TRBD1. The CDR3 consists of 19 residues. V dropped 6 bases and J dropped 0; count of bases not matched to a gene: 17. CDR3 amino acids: CASSPRFGQGRIMNTEAFF. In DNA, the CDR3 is TGTGCCAGCAGCCCACGGTTTGGACAGGGGCGAATAATGAACACTGAAGCTTTCTTT.

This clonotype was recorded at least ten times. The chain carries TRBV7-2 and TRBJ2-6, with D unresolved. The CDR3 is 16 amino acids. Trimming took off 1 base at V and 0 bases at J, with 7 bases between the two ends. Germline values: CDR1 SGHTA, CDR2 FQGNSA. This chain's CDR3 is CASSLGHFSGANVLTF. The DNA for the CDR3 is TGTGCCAGCAGCTTAGGACATTTCTCTGGGGCCAACGTCCTGACTTTC.

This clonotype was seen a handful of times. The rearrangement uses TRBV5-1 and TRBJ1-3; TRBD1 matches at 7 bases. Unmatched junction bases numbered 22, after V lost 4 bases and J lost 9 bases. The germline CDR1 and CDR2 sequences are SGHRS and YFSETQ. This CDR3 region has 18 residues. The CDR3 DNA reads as TGCGCCAGCAGCCAACGGCCGACAGGGAATAGTGGAGTGGGCACCATATATTTT. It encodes CASSQRPTGNSGVGTIYF.

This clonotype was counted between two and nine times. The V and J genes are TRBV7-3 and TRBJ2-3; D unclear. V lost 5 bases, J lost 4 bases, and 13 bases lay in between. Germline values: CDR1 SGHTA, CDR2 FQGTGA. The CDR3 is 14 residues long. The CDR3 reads CASSPTLQSDTQYF. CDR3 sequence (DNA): TGTGCCAGCAGCCCCACTCTCCAGTCAGATACGCAGTATTTT.

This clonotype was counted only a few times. Here the CDR3 reads CASSLGRVNSPLHF. The DNA for the CDR3 is TGTGCCAGCAGTTTGGGCAGGGTTAATTCACCCCTCCACTTT. The V and J genes are TRBV12-3 or TRBV12-4 and TRBJ1-6; perhaps TRBD1 as D (5 bases). V lost 3 bases, J lost 6 bases, and 9 bases lay in between. The CDR3 is 14 residues long.

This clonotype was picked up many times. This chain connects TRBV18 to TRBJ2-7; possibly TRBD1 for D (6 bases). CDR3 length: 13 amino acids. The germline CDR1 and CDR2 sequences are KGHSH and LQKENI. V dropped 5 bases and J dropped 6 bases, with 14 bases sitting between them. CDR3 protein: CASSRSDSSEQYV. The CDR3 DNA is TGTGCCAGCTCAAGATCGGACAGTTCCGAGCAGTACGTC.

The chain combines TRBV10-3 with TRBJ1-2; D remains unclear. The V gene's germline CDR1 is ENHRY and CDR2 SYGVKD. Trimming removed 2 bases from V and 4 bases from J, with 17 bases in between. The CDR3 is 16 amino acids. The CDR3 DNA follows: TGTGCCATCAGTGAGCGGACGGAACGATTGCCCTATGGCTACACCTTC. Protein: CAISERTERLPYGYTF.

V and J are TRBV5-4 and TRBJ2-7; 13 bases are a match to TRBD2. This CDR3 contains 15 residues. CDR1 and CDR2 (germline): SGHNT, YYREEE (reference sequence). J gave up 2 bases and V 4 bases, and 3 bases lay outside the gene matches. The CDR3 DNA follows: TGTGCCAGCAGCGTTGGACTAGCGGGGGCCTACGAGCAGTACTTC. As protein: CASSVGLAGAYEQYF.

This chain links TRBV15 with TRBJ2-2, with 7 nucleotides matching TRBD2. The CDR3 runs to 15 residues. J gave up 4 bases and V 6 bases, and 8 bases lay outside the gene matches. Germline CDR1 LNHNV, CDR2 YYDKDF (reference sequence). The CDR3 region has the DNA TGTGCCACCAGTTCATCGGGGGGAGTCACCGGGGAGCTGTTTTTT. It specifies CATSSSGGVTGELFF.

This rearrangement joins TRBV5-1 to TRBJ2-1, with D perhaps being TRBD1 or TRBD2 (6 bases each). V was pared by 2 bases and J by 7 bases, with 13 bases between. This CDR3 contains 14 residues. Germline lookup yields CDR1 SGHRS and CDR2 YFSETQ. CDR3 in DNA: TGCGCCAGCAGCTTTGGGGGCGGGATAAATGAGCAGTTCTTC. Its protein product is CASSFGGGINEQFF.

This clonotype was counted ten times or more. CDR3 residues: CASSLYSQLPDTQYF. The CDR3 region has the DNA TGCGCCAGCAGCTTGTACAGCCAATTACCAGATACGCAGTATTTT. The chain is built from TRBV5-1 and TRBJ2-3; D remains ambiguous. The CDR3 loop spans 15 amino acids. Germline-derived CDR1 and CDR2 are SGHRS and YFSETQ. Trimming removed 1 base from V and 4 bases from J, with 13 bases in between.

CDR3 DNA: TGTGCCAGCAACGAAGGTGGGGGAAGCTCCTACAATGAGCAGTTCTTC. Its protein product is CASNEGGGSSYNEQFF. The V call is TRBV6-5, the J call TRBJ2-1; possibly TRBD1 or TRBD2 for D (5 bases each). V lost 7 bases and J lost 0, with 16 bases in between. Germline lookup yields CDR1 MNHEY and CDR2 SVGAGI. The CDR3 spans 16 residues.

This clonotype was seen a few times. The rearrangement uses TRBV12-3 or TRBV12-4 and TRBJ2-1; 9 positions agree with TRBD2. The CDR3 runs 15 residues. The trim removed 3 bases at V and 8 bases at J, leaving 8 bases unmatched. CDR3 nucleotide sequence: TGTGCCAGCAGTTTCCGCGCGGGGGGGTCAGATGAGCAGTTCTTC. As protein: CASSFRAGGSDEQFF.

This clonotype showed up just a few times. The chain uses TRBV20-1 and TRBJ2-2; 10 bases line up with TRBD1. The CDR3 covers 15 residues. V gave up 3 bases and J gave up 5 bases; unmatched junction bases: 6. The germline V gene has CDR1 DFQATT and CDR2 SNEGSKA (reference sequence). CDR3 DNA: TGCAGTGCTAGGTTGACAGGGGGCGGGACCGGGGAGCTGTTTTTT. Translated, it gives CSARLTGGGTGELFF.

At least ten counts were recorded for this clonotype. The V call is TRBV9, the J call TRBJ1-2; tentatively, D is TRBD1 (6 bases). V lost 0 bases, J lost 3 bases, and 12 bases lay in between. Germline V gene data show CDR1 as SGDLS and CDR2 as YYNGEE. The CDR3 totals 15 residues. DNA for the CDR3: TGTGCCAGCAGCGTAGCTGAGGGGGATTACTATGGCTACACCTTC. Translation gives CASSVAEGDYYGYTF. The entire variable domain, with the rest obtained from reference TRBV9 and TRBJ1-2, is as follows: DSGVTQTPKHLITATGQRVTLRCSPRSGDLSVYWYQQSLDQGLQFLIQYYNGEERAKGNILERFSAQQFPDLHSELNLSSLELGDSALYFCASSVAEGDYYGYTFGSGTRLTVV.

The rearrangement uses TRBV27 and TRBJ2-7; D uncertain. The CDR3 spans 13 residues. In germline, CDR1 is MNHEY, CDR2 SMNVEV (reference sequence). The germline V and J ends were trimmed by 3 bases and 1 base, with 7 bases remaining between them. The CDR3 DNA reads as TGTGCCAGCAGTTTTAGTAGGTCCTACGAGCAGTACTTC. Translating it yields CASSFSRSYEQYF.